This entry lists 11 T cell receptor beta chains sequenced from one sample in a study of beta chain features in type 1 diabetes. The entirety of the isolated RNA underwent reverse transcription, so expressed TCRB transcripts were sequenced. The protocol was immunoSEQ multiplex PCR, while the TCRdb copy is restricted to in-frame clones and leaves out a portion. Of about 360,000 clones in the sample, around 12% were seen once. The sequencing input was naive CD4+ T cells from blood. The receptor set was obtained from a man aged 18 to 30 in good health.

The J gene is TRBJ2-3, the V gene TRBV10-3; tentative D call: TRBD2 (6 bases). The CDR3 has 14 amino acids. V was cut by 5 bases and J by 0 bases, with 9 bases left in between. Germline CDR1 reads ENHRY; CDR2 reads SYGVKD. The chain's CDR3 is CAISSGTSTDTQYF. CDR3 nucleotide sequence: TGTGCCATCAGTTCCGGGACTAGCACAGATACGCAGTATTTT.

This sequence joins TRBV7-2 and TRBJ2-7; possible D gene TRBD2, 6 bases. V lost 5 bases and J 3 bases, leaving 14 bases between the germline ends. Germline CDR1 reads SGHTA; CDR2 reads FQGNSA. The CDR3 is made up of 14 amino acids. The CDR3 DNA sequence: TGTGCCAGCAGCGACCGGGGAGCGGGCTACGAGCAGTACTTC. It translates to CASSDRGAGYEQYF.

The chain employs TRBV6-6 and TRBJ2-1; D is possibly TRBD2 (6 bases). Germline V gene lookup returns CDR1 MNHNY and CDR2 SVGAGI (reference sequence). V lost 6 bases, J lost 12 bases, and 12 bases lay in between. CDR3 size: 11 residues. CDR3 sequence (DNA): TGTGCCAGCAGCCCTCGGGACTCGCAGTTCTTC. It yields the protein CASSPRDSQFF.

The rearrangement links TRBV28 to TRBJ2-7; D call uncertain. Trimming pared 3 bases from V and 1 base from J, leaving 4 bases between. CDR1 and CDR2 from the germline V gene are MDHEN and SYDVKM. The CDR3 runs to 12 residues. The CDR3 region is CASSLASYEQYF. CDR3 nucleotide sequence: TGTGCCAGCAGTTTGGCATCCTACGAGCAGTACTTC.

This sequence joins TRBV2 and TRBJ2-5, with TRBD2 matching over 10 bases. The J segment lost 5 bases and the V segment lost 2 bases, leaving 17 bases of the junction unmatched. Germline V CDR1 and CDR2: SNHLY, FYNNEI. This CDR3 comprises 19 residues. CDR3 nucleotides: TGTGCCAGCAGTGAAAGGGTGACAGGGTTTAGCGGGGGGTTGGAGACCCAGTACTTC. Its protein is CASSERVTGFSGGLETQYF.

The genes are TRBV6-5 and TRBJ2-4; a weak D match, TRBD2 (6 bases). Looked up from germline, CDR1 is MNHEY and CDR2 is SVGAGI. Trimming removed 2 bases from V and 1 base from J, with 9 bases in between. The CDR3 has 15 amino acids. CDR3 region: CASSYDRGAKNIQYF. In DNA form, the CDR3 reads TGTGCCAGCAGTTACGACCGGGGGGCCAAAAACATTCAGTACTTC.

This clone showed up just a few times. V gene TRBV6-5 combines with J gene TRBJ2-3, with TRBD1 identical over 11 bases. Germline assignment: CDR1 MNHEY and CDR2 SVGAGI. The V segment lost 6 bases and the J segment 5 bases; nucleotides outside the gene matches: 7. This CDR3 spans 15 amino acids. The CDR3 protein is CASSGQGAAEDTQYF. The CDR3 coding sequence is TGTGCCAGCAGCGGACAGGGGGCTGCTGAAGATACGCAGTATTTT.

This clone has more than one count but fewer than ten. The V and J genes are TRBV29-1 and TRBJ1-2; tentative D call: TRBD1 (6 bases). The germline CDR1 and CDR2 sequences are SQVTM and ANQGSEA. V was clipped by 5 bases and J by 6 bases, with 13 bases between them. The CDR3 runs 12 residues. CDR3 sequence: CSVQEQGDGYTF. For the CDR3, the DNA is TGCAGCGTTCAGGAACAGGGAGATGGCTACACCTTC.

This chain uses TRBV29-1 with TRBJ2-3; TRBD2 is a possible D gene (6 bases). V was pared by 6 bases and J by 6 bases, with 19 bases between. Germline loops: CDR1 SQVTM, CDR2 ANQGSEA. CDR3 size: 14 residues. The CDR3 sequence is CSVDGGAPGDTQYF. In nucleotides, the CDR3 is TGCAGCGTCGACGGCGGGGCTCCAGGGGATACGCAGTATTTT.

The rearrangement links TRBV19 to TRBJ2-7; tentatively, D is TRBD1 (5 bases). Trimming took 3 bases from V and 2 from J, leaving 14 bases between them. Germline V lookup: CDR1 LNHDA, CDR2 SQIVND (reference sequence). The CDR3 covers 15 residues. CDR3: CASSIDSVGPYEQYF. DNA for the CDR3: TGTGCCAGTAGTATCGATTCCGTGGGGCCCTACGAGCAGTACTTC. Full variable domain (outside the CDR3, taken from reference TRBV19 and TRBJ2-7): DGGITQSPKYLFRKEGQNVTLSCEQNLNHDAMYWYRQDPGQGLRLIYYSQIVNDFQKGDIAEGYSVSREKKESFPLTVTSAQKNPTAFYLCASSIDSVGPYEQYFGPGTRLTVT.

This clone was recorded a few times. This chain uses TRBV5-4 with TRBJ2-5, with 16 bases matching TRBD2. The trim removed 4 bases at V and 1 base at J, leaving 4 bases unmatched. CDR1 is SGHNT and CDR2 is YYREEE in the germline V gene (reference sequence). The CDR3 contains 17 residues. The CDR3 coding sequence is TGTGCCAGCAGCGTGGGACTAGCGGGAGGGCCCCAAGAGACCCAGTACTTC. Protein: CASSVGLAGGPQETQYF.